Following are 5 T cell receptor beta chains from one sample sequenced in a study of blood T cell repertoires in COVID-19. Clones were read by immunoSEQ multiplex PCR, and TCRdb kept only the in-frame ones, dropping some. The sample contains a few hundred thousand clones, approximately 91% of which appear only once. Sequencing used PBMCs or T cells enriched from blood (not recorded which). These receptors all come from a woman aged 25 to 45 who had been exposed to COVID-19.

This chain uses TRBV7-8 with TRBJ1-4; D possibly corresponds to TRBD1 (5 bases). The CDR3 is 15 amino acids. From germline, CDR1 is SGHVS and CDR2 FQNEAQ. V was trimmed by 3 bases and J by 0 bases, leaving 8 bases between them. In DNA, the CDR3 is TGTGCCAGCAGCTTCCCGGGGGCAACTAATGAAAAACTGTTTTTT. Amino acids: CASSFPGATNEKLFF. The full variable domain, in which reference TRBV7-8 and TRBJ1-4 provide the parts outside the CDR3, is GAGVSQSPRYKVAKRGQDVALRCDPISGHVSLFWYQQALGQGPEFLTYFQNEAQLDKSGLPSDRFFAERPEGSVSTLKIQRTQQEDSAVYLCASSFPGATNEKLFFGSGTQLSVL.

The chain recombines TRBV27 with TRBJ2-3; D is uncertain. Germline CDR1 and CDR2: MNHEY and SMNVEV (reference sequence). V was pared by 3 bases and J by 4 bases, with 8 bases between. CDR3 length equals 13 residues. CDR3 nucleotide sequence: TGTGCCAGCAGTTTCGACTTCGCAGATACGCAGTATTTT. Translation gives CASSFDFADTQYF.

This clone was counted only a few times. This chain uses TRBV7-2 with TRBJ1-6; D gene ambiguous. Germline V gene data show CDR1 as SGHTA and CDR2 as FQGNSA. Trimming stripped 1 base from V and 10 bases from J, with 17 bases between. The CDR3 covers 16 residues. The CDR3 region is CASSLGPSGFSSPLHF. Written as DNA, the CDR3 is TGTGCCAGCAGCTTAGGGCCAAGCGGGTTTAGCTCACCCCTCCACTTT.

The V call is TRBV27, the J call TRBJ2-3; 8 bases are shared with TRBD2. The germline gives CDR1 MNHEY, CDR2 SMNVEV (reference sequence). This CDR3 comprises 15 residues. The J segment lost 2 bases and the V segment lost 2 bases, leaving 3 bases of the junction unmatched. Here the CDR3 reads CASSLVAGTTDTQYF. The DNA of the CDR3 is TGTGCCAGCAGTTTAGTAGCGGGGACCACAGATACGCAGTATTTT.

V is TRBV14 and J is TRBJ1-1, with 8 bases aligning to TRBD1. The CDR3 contains 12 residues. Per the germline V gene, CDR1 is SGHDN and CDR2 is FVKESK. V dropped 6 bases and J dropped 11; count of bases not matched to a gene: 8. The CDR3 loop reads CASRRTGRGAFF. DNA of the CDR3: TGTGCCAGCAGACGGACAGGGCGGGGCGCTTTCTTT.